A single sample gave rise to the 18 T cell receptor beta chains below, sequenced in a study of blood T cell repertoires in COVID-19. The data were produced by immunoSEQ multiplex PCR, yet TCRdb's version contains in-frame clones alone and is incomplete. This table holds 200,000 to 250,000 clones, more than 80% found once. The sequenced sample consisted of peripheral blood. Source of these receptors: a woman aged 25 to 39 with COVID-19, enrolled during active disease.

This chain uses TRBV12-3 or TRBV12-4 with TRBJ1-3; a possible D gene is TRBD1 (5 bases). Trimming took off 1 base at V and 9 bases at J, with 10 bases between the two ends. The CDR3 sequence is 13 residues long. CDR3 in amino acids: CASSLVRVATIYF. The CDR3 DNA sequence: TGTGCCAGCAGTTTAGTCAGGGTAGCCACCATATATTTT.

The CDR3 region is CSVDRGGGNTEAFF. The CDR3 bases are TGCAGCGTGGACAGGGGAGGAGGGAACACTGAAGCTTTCTTT. The V call is TRBV29-1, the J call TRBJ1-1; 9 bases agree with TRBD1. V was clipped by 6 bases and J by 1 base; unmatched bases: 6. The CDR3 runs to 14 residues. Germline V lookup: CDR1 SQVTM, CDR2 ANQGSEA.

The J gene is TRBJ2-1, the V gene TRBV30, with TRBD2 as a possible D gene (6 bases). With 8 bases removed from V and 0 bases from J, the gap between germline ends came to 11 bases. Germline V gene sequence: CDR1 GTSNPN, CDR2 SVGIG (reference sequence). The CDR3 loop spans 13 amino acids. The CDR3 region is CAGGTDSYNEQFF. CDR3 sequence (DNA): TGTGCCGGCGGGACTGACTCCTACAATGAGCAGTTCTTC.

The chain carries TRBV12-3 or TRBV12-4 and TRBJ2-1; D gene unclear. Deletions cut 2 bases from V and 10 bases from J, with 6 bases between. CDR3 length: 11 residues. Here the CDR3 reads CASSLSWEQFF. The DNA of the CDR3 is TGTGCCAGCAGTTTAAGCTGGGAGCAGTTCTTC.

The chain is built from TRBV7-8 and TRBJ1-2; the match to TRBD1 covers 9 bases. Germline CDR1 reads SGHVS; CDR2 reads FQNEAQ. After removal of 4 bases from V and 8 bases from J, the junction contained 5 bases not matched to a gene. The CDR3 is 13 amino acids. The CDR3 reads CASSSDRGGGYTF. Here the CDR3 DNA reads TGTGCCAGCAGCTCGGACAGGGGCGGAGGCTACACCTTC.

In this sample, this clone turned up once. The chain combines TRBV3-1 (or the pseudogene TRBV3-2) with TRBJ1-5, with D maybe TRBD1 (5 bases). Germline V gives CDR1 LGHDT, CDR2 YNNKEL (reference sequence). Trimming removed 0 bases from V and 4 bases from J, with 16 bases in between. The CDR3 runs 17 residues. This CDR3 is CASSQDRPAGLNQPQHF. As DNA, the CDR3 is TGTGCCAGCAGCCAAGATCGTCCGGCAGGGCTAAATCAGCCCCAGCATTTT.

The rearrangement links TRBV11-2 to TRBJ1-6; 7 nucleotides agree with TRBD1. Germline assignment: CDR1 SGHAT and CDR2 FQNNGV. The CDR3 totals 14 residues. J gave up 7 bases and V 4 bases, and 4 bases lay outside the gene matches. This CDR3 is CASSWEQGNSPLHF. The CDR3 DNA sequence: TGTGCCAGCAGCTGGGAACAGGGGAATTCACCCCTCCACTTT. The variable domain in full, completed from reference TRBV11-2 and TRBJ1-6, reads EAGVAQSPRYKIIEKRQSVAFWCNPISGHATLYWYQQILGQGPKLLIQFQNNGVVDDSQLPKDRFSAERLKGVDSTLKIQPAKLEDSAVYLCASSWEQGNSPLHFGNGTRLTVT.

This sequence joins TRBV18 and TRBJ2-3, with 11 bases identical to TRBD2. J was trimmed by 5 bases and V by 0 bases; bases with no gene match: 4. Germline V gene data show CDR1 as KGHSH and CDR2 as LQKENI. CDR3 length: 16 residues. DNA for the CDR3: TGTGCCAGCTCACCACCGGGACTAGCGGTTCTAGATACGCAGTATTTT. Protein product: CASSPPGLAVLDTQYF.

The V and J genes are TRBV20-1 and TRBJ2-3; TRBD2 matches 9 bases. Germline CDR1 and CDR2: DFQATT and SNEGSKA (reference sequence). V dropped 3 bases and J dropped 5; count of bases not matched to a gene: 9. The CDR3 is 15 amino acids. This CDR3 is CSASDQRGAGDTQYF. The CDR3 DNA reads TGCAGTGCTAGTGATCAGCGGGGGGCGGGAGATACGCAGTATTTT.

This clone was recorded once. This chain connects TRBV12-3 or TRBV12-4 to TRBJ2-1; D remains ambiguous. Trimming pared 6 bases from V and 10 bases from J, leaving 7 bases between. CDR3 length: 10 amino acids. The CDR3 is CASRGREQFF. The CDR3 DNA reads TGTGCCAGCAGGGGCAGAGAGCAGTTCTTC.

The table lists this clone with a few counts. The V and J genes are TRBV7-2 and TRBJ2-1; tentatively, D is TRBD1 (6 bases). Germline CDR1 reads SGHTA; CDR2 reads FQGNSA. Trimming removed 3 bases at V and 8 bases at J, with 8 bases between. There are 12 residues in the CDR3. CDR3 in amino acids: CASSFRGDEQFF. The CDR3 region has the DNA TGTGCCAGCAGCTTCAGGGGAGATGAGCAGTTCTTC.

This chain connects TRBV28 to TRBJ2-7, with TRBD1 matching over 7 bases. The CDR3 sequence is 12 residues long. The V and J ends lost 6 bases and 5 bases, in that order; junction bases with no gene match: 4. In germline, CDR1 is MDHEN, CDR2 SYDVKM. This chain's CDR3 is CASRLTGDEQYF. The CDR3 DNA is TGTGCCAGCAGACTCACAGGGGACGAGCAGTACTTC.

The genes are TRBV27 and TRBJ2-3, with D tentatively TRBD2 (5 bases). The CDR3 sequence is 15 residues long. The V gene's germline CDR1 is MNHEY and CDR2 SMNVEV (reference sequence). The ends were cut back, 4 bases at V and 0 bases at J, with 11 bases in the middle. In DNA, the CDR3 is TGTGCCAGCAGTTATGGAGGCAGAAGCACAGATACGCAGTATTTT. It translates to CASSYGGRSTDTQYF.

The CDR3 DNA reads as TGCGCCAGCAGCCAAGTTACGGGGGGCGGAAACACCATATATTTT. Encoded protein: CASSQVTGGGNTIYF. The chain joins TRBV4-3 to TRBJ1-3; weak D call: TRBD1 (6 bases). Trimming took off 1 base at V and 4 bases at J, with 11 bases between the two ends. CDR3 length: 15 amino acids. Germline values: CDR1 LGHNA, CDR2 YSLEER.

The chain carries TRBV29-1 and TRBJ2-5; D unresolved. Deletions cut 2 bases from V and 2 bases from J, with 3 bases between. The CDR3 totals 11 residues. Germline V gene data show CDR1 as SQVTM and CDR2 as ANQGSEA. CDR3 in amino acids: CSVEQQETQYF. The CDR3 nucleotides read TGCAGCGTTGAACAGCAAGAGACCCAGTACTTC.

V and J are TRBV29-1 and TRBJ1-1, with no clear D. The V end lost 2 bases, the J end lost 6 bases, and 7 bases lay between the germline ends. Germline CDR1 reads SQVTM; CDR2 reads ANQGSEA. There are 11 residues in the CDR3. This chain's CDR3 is CSVESNSEAFF. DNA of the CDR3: TGCAGCGTTGAATCCAATTCTGAAGCTTTCTTT.

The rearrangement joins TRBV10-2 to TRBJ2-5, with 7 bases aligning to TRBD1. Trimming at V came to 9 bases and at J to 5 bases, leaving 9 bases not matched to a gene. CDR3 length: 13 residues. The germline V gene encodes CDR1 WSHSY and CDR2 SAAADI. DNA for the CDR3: TGCGCCAGTTTACAGGGGCGAGGCGAGACCCAGTACTTC. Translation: CASLQGRGETQYF.

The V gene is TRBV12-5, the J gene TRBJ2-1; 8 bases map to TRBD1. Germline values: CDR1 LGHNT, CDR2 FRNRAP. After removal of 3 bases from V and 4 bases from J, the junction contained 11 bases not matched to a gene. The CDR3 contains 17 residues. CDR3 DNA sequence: TGTGCTAGTGGTTTTGGGACGCGGACAGGGTTATACAATGAGCAGTTCTTC. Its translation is CASGFGTRTGLYNEQFF.